This paragraph covers one TCR beta chain sequence. Losses at the gene ends were 5 bases for V and 6 bases for J; bases not matched to a gene: 7. This CDR3 spans 15 amino acids. Germline V gives CDR1 SGHTA, CDR2 FQGNSA. Using immunoSEQ multiplex PCR, the repertoire was profiled, and TCRdb retains in-frame clones only, with some absent. The table shows more than 100,000 clones, with nearly 90% occurring only once. This sample is drawn from a study of blood T cell repertoires in COVID-19. Study background: Donors in the United States, Italy and Spain gave samples during acute or convalescent COVID-19. Sources were T cells, B-cell-depleted T cells, or PBMCs; the material itself was cDNA or gDNA.

The sequencing sample was made of peripheral blood. This sequence joins TRBV7-2 and TRBJ1-1; 12 nucleotides align to TRBD1. The receptor's source is a woman aged 55-70 years with COVID-19, enrolled during active disease. Written as DNA, the CDR3 is TGTGCCAGCAGCGGAAGGGACAGGGGGCTGGCTGAAGCTTTCTTT. As protein: CASSGRDRGLAEAFF. Filled out from reference TRBV7-2 and TRBJ1-1, the complete variable domain reads GAGVSQSPSNKVTEKGKDVELRCDPISGHTALYWYRQSLGQGLEFLIYFQGNSAPDKSGLPSDRFSAERTGGSVSTLTIQRTQQEDSAVYLCASSGRDRGLAEAFFGQGTRLTVV.